This is a list of T cell receptor beta chains from one sample in a study of blood T cell repertoires in COVID-19. Only in-frame clones appear in the TCRdb table, and some are missing; sequencing was by immunoSEQ multiplex PCR. The table lists under 250,000 clones, around 83% of them singletons, with around 7.9% in the top ten. The specimen was peripheral blood. The receptors stem from a man aged 40-50 years with active or convalescent COVID-19. CDR3s include the opening cysteine and the closing phenylalanine or tryptophan. D genes are given only for firm matches. A row's size may be missing; if present it is once, few, many or a size class.

V	size	J	D	DNA	CDR3
TRBV2	.	TRBJ2-2	TRBD1	TGTGCCAGCAGTAGTACAGGGGGACTCACCGGGGAGCTGTTTTTT	CASSSTGGLTGELFF
TRBV5-6	many	TRBJ1-5	.	TGTGCCAGCAGCGCGTGGACTGGCGGGGATCAGCCCCAGCATTTT	CASSAWTGGDQPQHF
TRBV12-3/TRBV12-4	.	TRBJ1-2	TRBD1	TGTGCCAGCAGTCCGACAGGGGACTATGGCTACACCTTC	CASSPTGDYGYTF
TRBV3-1/TRBV3-2	.	TRBJ2-2	TRBD2	TGTGCCAGCAGCCAATACGGGAGGCACACCGGGGAGCTGTTTTTT	CASSQYGRHTGELFF
TRBV5-1	few	TRBJ2-4	.	TGCGCCAGCAGCCTCAGCGCGTTGCAGGGCAGGGGAAACATTCAGTACTTC	CASSLSALQGRGNIQYF
TRBV7-3	.	TRBJ2-3	TRBD2	TGTGCCAGCAGCTCACTAGCGGGAGAGACAGATACGCAGTATTTT	CASSSLAGETDTQYF
TRBV7-9	.	TRBJ1-1	.	TGTGCCAGCAGCCAGGTGGGCACTGAAGCTTTCTTT	CASSQVGTEAFF
TRBV3-1/TRBV3-2	.	TRBJ1-3	.	TGTGCCAGCAGCCAAGATCAAGGAAACACCATATATTTT	CASSQDQGNTIYF
TRBV6-2/TRBV6-3	.	TRBJ1-6	.	TGTGCCAGCAGTTGGGGCAATTCACCCCTCCACTTT	CASSWGNSPLHF
TRBV2	.	TRBJ1-2	TRBD1	TGTGCCGGCCGGGACAGTAACTATGGCTACACCTTC	CAGRDSNYGYTF
TRBV10-3	.	TRBJ1-4	.	TGTGCCATCAGTGCCAGGGGTCTGGATAATGAAAAACTGTTTTTT	CAISARGLDNEKLFF
TRBV6-6	.	TRBJ1-5	.	TGTGCCAGCCAGTGGCAGATCAATCAGCCCCAGCATTTT	CASQWQINQPQHF
TRBV5-4	few	TRBJ2-7	.	TGTGCCAGCAGCTTGGACAGTCGCTCCTACGAGCAGTACTTC	CASSLDSRSYEQYF
TRBV30	.	TRBJ1-4	.	TGTGCCTGGAGTGGGGAGGGGGGAGTAAAACTGTTTTTT	CAWSGEGGVKLFF
TRBV7-9	.	TRBJ1-3	.	TGTGCCAGCAGCTCGGGGACTGGAAACACCATATATTTT	CASSSGTGNTIYF
TRBV6-5	.	TRBJ1-1	.	TGTGCCAGCAGTTACTCGGGGGCTCAAGCTTTCTTT	CASSYSGAQAFF